This T cell receptor (beta chain) appears in the sequencing data of a study of T cells after yellow fever vaccination. Study-wide context: Preparing low-cell-number fractions relied on SMART-Seq v4 Ultra Low Input.

Concerning this clonotype: The antigen is not known.

Study-wide findings and caveats: Reappearing after the booster were most of the clones from primary vaccination (approximately 96% CD4, approximately 86% CD8).

Germline values: CDR1 SGHDN, CDR2 FVKESK. This CDR3 spans 15 amino acids. V was trimmed by 4 bases and J by 5 bases, leaving 15 bases between them. As TCR cDNA was made by 5'RACE template switching, a universal primer site and UMIs were added. TCRdb reprocessed the 5' RACE reads with MiXCR, giving one entry per CDR3 protein. This sample has about 360,000 distinct CDR3 sequences, with around 6.4% found just once. This receptor was taken from a man younger than 45 who received the YFV17D yellow fever vaccine. The sample consisted of PBMCs, taken 5 days after the yellow fever booster vaccination. V usage is TRBV14 and J usage is TRBJ2-1, with a possible D match to TRBD2 (5 bases). CDR3 nucleotides: TGTGCCAGCAGCCCCTGGGAGCGGAAGCACAATGAGCAGTTCTTC. This gives the protein CASSPWERKHNEQFF.